A selection of T cell receptor beta chains follows, all from one sample in a study of Graves' ophthalmopathy and Graves' hyperthyroidism. Using its own MiXCR run on the multiplex PCR reads, TCRdb lists one record per CDR3 protein. The profile shows around 600,000 distinct CDR3 sequences, more than 40% of them singletons. The sample taken for sequencing was peripheral blood. The source of these receptors is an adult man with Graves' ophthalmopathy. CDR3s include the opening cysteine and the closing phenylalanine or tryptophan. The order of the fields is D gene, clone size, J gene, V gene, CDR3 DNA, CDR3 protein. A D gene is named only where the DNA matches it firmly. The size field is filled for only some rows; it gives once, few, many or a size class.

TRBD1,-,TRBJ1-5,TRBV27,TGTGCCAGCAGTGAGGCGGGACAGGGAGAGGATCAGCCCCAGCATTTT,CASSEAGQGEDQPQHF
TRBD2,once,TRBJ2-5,TRBV7-9,TGTGCCAGCAGCTTAGGAGGGAGGGAAGCTTTGGAGACCCAGTACTTC,CASSLGGREALETQYF
-,-,TRBJ2-2,TRBV3-1,TGTGCCAGCAGCCAAGGAGTGGGGGCCGGGGAGCTGTTTTTT,CASSQGVGAGELFF
TRBD1,-,TRBJ2-7,TRBV3-1,TGTGCCAGCAGGCGACAGGGGGCCAGGGAGCAGTACTTC,CASRRQGAREQYF
TRBD1,few,TRBJ2-2,TRBV5-1,TGCGCCAGCAGCCTGTGGGCAGGGGGAGTCACCGGGGAGCTGTTTTTT,CASSLWAGGVTGELFF
-,-,TRBJ2-1,TRBV24-1,TGTGCCACCAGTAGTGTCTCCGGGCCAGGTTTAAGTGAGCAGTTCTTC,CATSSVSGPGLSEQFF
TRBD1,many,TRBJ1-2,TRBV6-6,TGTGCCAGCAAGGACAGGGGATTGCACTATGGCTACACCTTC,CASKDRGLHYGYTF
-,once,TRBJ1-4,TRBV7-9,TGTGCCAGCAGCTTGATAGCGGGGGGGACCACGGGAGAAAAACTGTTTTTT,CASSLIAGGTTGEKLFF
-,-,TRBJ1-2,TRBV10-3,TGTGCCAGCAGGTCCGGGACGACCAACTATGGCTACACCTTC,CASRSGTTNYGYTF
-,-,TRBJ2-7,TRBV7-6,TGTGCCATAGTAAGCGGAACCTACGAGCAGTACTTC,CAIVSGTYEQYF
TRBD1,-,TRBJ1-6,TRBV7-9,TGTGCCAGCAGCATCGGGACAGGGGATTCTTCACCCCTCCACTTT,CASSIGTGDSSPLHF
TRBD1,-,TRBJ2-7,TRBV12-3/TRBV12-4,TGTGCCAGCAGTTTTAGCTACAGGGGGCCCTACTACGAGCAGTACTTC,CASSFSYRGPYYEQYF
TRBD1,many,TRBJ1-5,TRBV19,TGTGCCAGTAGGCCGGGACAGTATCAGCCCCAGCATTTT,CASRPGQYQPQHF
TRBD1,few,TRBJ1-1,TRBV19,TGTGCCAGTAGTAAGTACAGGGGACGGAGCTTTAACACTGAAGCTTTCTTT,CASSKYRGRSFNTEAFF
TRBD2,few,TRBJ2-2,TRBV7-2,TGTGCCAGCAGAGCACCCGGACTAGCGGGAGTGACCGGGGAGCTGTTTTTT,CASRAPGLAGVTGELFF
-,-,TRBJ2-6,TRBV2,TGTGCCAGCAGTGAAGCGCGGGCAGGGGCCAACGTCCTGACTTTC,CASSEARAGANVLTF
-,few,TRBJ1-3,TRBV5-5,TGTGCCAGCAGCTTGTTAGGAGCCGGAAACACCATATATTTT,CASSLLGAGNTIYF
TRBD2,many,TRBJ2-7,TRBV19,TGTGCCAGTAGTATTACTAGCGGGAGCTATAGCGAGCAGTACTTC,CASSITSGSYSEQYF
-,many,TRBJ1-3,TRBV6-6,TGTGCCAGCAGTTACTTGTCCGCTCTATCTGGAAACACCATATATTTT,CASSYLSALSGNTIYF
-,-,TRBJ1-1,TRBV10-3,TGTGCCATCAAGGCCCAGGTCGAGGGGCATGCTTTCTTT,CAIKAQVEGHAFF
-,many,TRBJ1-2,TRBV5-4,TGTGCCAGCAGCTTGGTCCCACAGGGAAATGGCTACACCTTC,CASSLVPQGNGYTF
TRBD1,-,TRBJ1-1,TRBV2,TGTGCCAGCAGCGAGCAGGGGGCAGGGACTGAAGCTTTCTTT,CASSEQGAGTEAFF
TRBD1,many,TRBJ2-7,TRBV2,TGTGCCAGCAGCATAAACAGGGGGCGAACCTACGAGCAGTACTTC,CASSINRGRTYEQYF
-,-,TRBJ2-5,TRBV20-1,TGCAGTGCGGGTTCCTCTGGGCTAGTGTTTGAGACCCAGTACTTC,CSAGSSGLVFETQYF
-,-,TRBJ1-5,TRBV10-3,TGTGCCATCAGCCCTACAGGCCCCGGCAATCAGCCCCAGCATTTT,CAISPTGPGNQPQHF
TRBD1,many,TRBJ1-1,TRBV24-1,TGTGCCACCAGTGATTCCCGGGACAGGGGGCTAATGAACACTGAAGCTTTCTTT,CATSDSRDRGLMNTEAFF